This T cell receptor beta chain was profiled in a study of blood T cell repertoires in COVID-19. Germline CDR1 is LGHDT and CDR2 is YNNKEL (reference sequence). Trimming stripped 1 base from V and 7 bases from J, with 11 bases between. The CDR3 runs 14 residues. Sequencing was performed with immunoSEQ multiplex PCR; in TCRdb, only in-frame clones are kept and a portion is missing. The sample lists around 180,000 clones; 70% to 85% were seen once. Source material: peripheral blood. J is TRBJ2-1 and V is TRBV3-1 (or the pseudogene TRBV3-2); D gene unclear. The receptor was derived from a woman in her twenties or thirties with acute or convalescent COVID-19. CDR3 DNA sequence: TGTGCCAGCAGCCAAGGACCCGCGGTTAATGAGCAGTTCTTC. Its protein product is CASSQGPAVNEQFF.